These 28 T cell receptor beta chains were all obtained from the same sample, sequenced in a study of blood T cell repertoires in COVID-19. Produced via immunoSEQ multiplex PCR; TCRdb's table is partial and in-frame only. The table lists roughly 140,000 clones, 80% to 90% of them singletons. Sequenced material: peripheral blood. All receptors come from a woman between 35 and 50 years old with acute or convalescent COVID-19.

In its sample, this clone was seen a few times. The chain carries TRBV7-9 and TRBJ2-7, with 9 bases lining up with TRBD1. Germline lookup yields CDR1 SEHNR and CDR2 FQNEAQ (reference sequence). This CDR3 comprises 15 residues. V dropped 1 base and J dropped 5; count of bases not matched to a gene: 6. The CDR3 coding sequence is TGTGCCAGCAGCTTAGGACAGGGGGTTATCCACGAGCAGTACTTC. It codes for CASSLGQGVIHEQYF.

This clone was counted once. The chain joins TRBV11-2 to TRBJ1-5; D not resolved. Between the trimmed V and J ends, which lost 1 base and 5 bases, there was a span of 12 bases. The CDR3 runs 15 residues. Per germline, CDR1 SGHAT and CDR2 FQNNGV. The DNA for the CDR3 is TGTGCCAGCAGCTTAGGTGTGACTCCTGATCAGCCCCAGCATTTT. Protein sequence: CASSLGVTPDQPQHF.

This rearrangement joins TRBV6-5 to TRBJ1-5; D not certain. CDR1 is MNHEY and CDR2 is SVGAGI in the germline V gene. V dropped 6 bases and J dropped 0 bases, with 9 bases sitting between them. The CDR3 contains 14 residues. The CDR3 nucleotides are TGTGCCAGCAGCCCCAGAAATAGCAATCAGCCCCAGCATTTT. This encodes CASSPRNSNQPQHF.

V and J are TRBV7-8 and TRBJ1-1; TRBD1 aligns across 8 bases. Trimming at V came to 1 base and at J to 6 bases, leaving 7 bases not matched to a gene. The germline CDR1 and CDR2 sequences are SGHVS and FQNEAQ. CDR3 length: 15 residues. CDR3: CASSLVTGGWAEAFF. As DNA, the CDR3 is TGTGCCAGCAGCTTAGTAACAGGGGGGTGGGCTGAAGCTTTCTTT.

V and J are TRBV12-5 and TRBJ1-4; 9 positions match TRBD1. This CDR3 is 18 amino acids long. Unmatched junction bases numbered 13, after V lost 2 bases and J lost 6 bases. The germline CDR1 and CDR2 sequences are LGHNT and FRNRAP. Written as DNA, the CDR3 is TGTGCTAGTGGTTTGACCACCACAGGGGGCCTTGGGCATGAAAAACTGTTTTTT. Translated: CASGLTTTGGLGHEKLFF.

This clone was counted only a few times. In DNA form, the CDR3 reads TGTGCCAGCAGTCGGGCGAACACCGGGGAGCTGTTTTTT. Amino acids: CASSRANTGELFF. J is TRBJ2-2 and V is TRBV27, with D hard to call. V shed 5 bases and J shed 0 bases, with 4 bases lying between them. CDR3 length: 13 residues. The germline V gene has CDR1 MNHEY and CDR2 SMNVEV (reference sequence).

The V call is TRBV6-5, the J call TRBJ2-7; D is undetermined. Trimming left V 2 bases short and J 2 bases short, with 13 bases between. CDR1 and CDR2 from the germline V gene are MNHEY and SVGAGI. This CDR3 region has 15 residues. CDR3 protein: CASSYDIRLTYEQYF. As DNA, the CDR3 is TGTGCCAGCAGTTACGACATCCGTTTAACCTACGAGCAGTACTTC.

This chain uses TRBV13 with TRBJ2-7, with 9 positions matching TRBD2. V trimming: 0 bases; J trimming: 6 bases; junction bases outside the gene matches: 12. This CDR3 has 17 amino acids. Per germline, CDR1 PRHDT and CDR2 FYEKMQ (reference sequence). DNA for the CDR3: TGTGCCAGCAGCTTAGGTCGTGGGACTAGCCCGCGGAGCGAGCAGTACTTC. As protein: CASSLGRGTSPRSEQYF.

The chain is built from TRBV5-6 and TRBJ1-2, with D possibly matching TRBD1 (5 bases). V was pared by 0 bases and J by 4 bases, with 19 bases between. Germline V gene lookup returns CDR1 SGHDT and CDR2 YYEEEE. The CDR3 runs to 17 residues. The CDR3, as DNA: TGTGCCAGCAGCTTGGATGGAGGGGTGCATTGGCTCTATGGCTACACCTTC. This sequence encodes CASSLDGGVHWLYGYTF.

The V gene is TRBV7-3, the J gene TRBJ1-1, with D possibly TRBD1 on 6 matching bases. V was clipped by 1 base and J by 0 bases, with 15 bases between them. This CDR3 comprises 17 residues. Germline loops: CDR1 SGHTA, CDR2 FQGTGA. The CDR3 nucleotides read TGTGCCAGCAGCTTAAGGGGCCAGGGGTATATGAACACTGAAGCTTTCTTT. Its translation: CASSLRGQGYMNTEAFF.

This clone occurred once. This rearrangement joins TRBV4-1 to TRBJ2-1; 8 bases align to TRBD2. J was trimmed by 4 bases and V by 5 bases; bases with no gene match: 13. Germline V gene sequence: CDR1 MGHRA, CDR2 YSYEKL. The CDR3 covers 17 residues. The CDR3 DNA reads as TGCGCCAGCAGCTCGACGGTGGGGCGGGGGGCTTACAATGAGCAGTTCTTC. Translated: CASSSTVGRGAYNEQFF.

The chain combines TRBV14 with TRBJ2-1; TRBD2 might be the D (7 bases). CDR1 and CDR2 (germline): SGHDN, FVKESK. This CDR3 spans 19 amino acids. Trimming stripped 6 bases from V and 0 bases from J, with 24 bases between. The CDR3 region is CASSRGALGALSSYNEQFF. In DNA, the CDR3 is TGTGCCAGCAGTCGGGGGGCCCTTGGCGCGCTCAGCTCCTACAATGAGCAGTTCTTC.

The chain employs TRBV19 and TRBJ2-3, with D possibly matching TRBD1 (6 bases). Per germline, CDR1 LNHDA and CDR2 SQIVND (reference sequence). With 8 bases removed from V and 6 bases from J, the gap between germline ends came to 18 bases. This CDR3 has 14 amino acids. DNA of the CDR3: TGTGCCAGTCAGCCGGGACAAGGGGTTGATACGCAGTATTTT. Translating gives CASQPGQGVDTQYF.

The chain has TRBV6-1 and TRBJ1-6; tentative D call: TRBD1 (5 bases). The V and J ends lost 1 base and 9 bases respectively, with 7 bases between them. The CDR3 extends over 13 amino acids. Per germline, CDR1 MNHNS and CDR2 SASEGT. The CDR3 spells CASSEGQGSPLHF. CDR3 DNA: TGTGCCAGCAGTGAAGGTCAGGGTTCACCCCTCCACTTT.

This chain joins TRBV5-4 and TRBJ1-3, with 9 bases that match TRBD1. Germline CDR1 is SGHNT and CDR2 is YYREEE (reference sequence). Unmatched junction bases numbered 7, after V lost 5 bases and J lost 7 bases. This CDR3 comprises 14 residues. CDR3 amino acids: CASSGTGLDNTIYF. The CDR3 nucleotides are TGTGCCAGCAGTGGGACAGGGCTTGATAACACCATATATTTT.

The rearrangement joins TRBV5-1 to TRBJ2-3; D possibly corresponds to TRBD2 (5 bases). CDR3 length: 14 amino acids. Germline V CDR1 and CDR2: SGHRS, YFSETQ. Trimming removed 1 base at V and 2 bases at J, with 8 bases between. CDR3 DNA sequence: TGCGCCAGCAGCTTGTCCGGGATCACAGATACGCAGTATTTT. Protein product: CASSLSGITDTQYF.

V usage is TRBV27 and J usage is TRBJ1-2, with 8 bases aligning to TRBD1. J was trimmed by 4 bases and V by 6 bases; bases with no gene match: 7. CDR3 size: 14 residues. Germline-derived CDR1 and CDR2 are MNHEY and SMNVEV (reference sequence). CDR3 DNA: TGTGCCAGCAGAGCAACAGGGGGAGGCTATGGCTACACCTTC. It codes for CASRATGGGYGYTF.

The chain recombines TRBV28 with TRBJ2-1; TRBD1 might be the D (5 bases). V lost 3 bases and J 6 bases, leaving 9 bases between the germline ends. From germline, CDR1 is MDHEN and CDR2 SYDVKM. The CDR3 is made up of 13 amino acids. The CDR3 reads CASSFSGPNEQFF. For the CDR3, the DNA is TGTGCCAGCAGTTTTTCAGGGCCCAATGAGCAGTTCTTC.

The chain combines TRBV19 with TRBJ2-2; 13 bases are a match to TRBD2. V shed 3 bases and J 6 bases; nucleotides not matched to a gene: 7. CDR1 LNHDA and CDR2 SQIVND come from the germline V gene (reference sequence). This CDR3 comprises 17 residues. This chain's CDR3 is CASSMGLAGPIPGELFF. The CDR3 nucleotides are TGTGCCAGTAGTATGGGACTAGCGGGACCGATCCCCGGGGAGCTGTTTTTT. Variable domain in full (rest from reference TRBV19 and TRBJ2-2): DGGITQSPKYLFRKEGQNVTLSCEQNLNHDAMYWYRQDPGQGLRLIYYSQIVNDFQKGDIAEGYSVSREKKESFPLTVTSAQKNPTAFYLCASSMGLAGPIPGELFFGEGSRLTVL.

The chain is built from TRBV19 and TRBJ1-2; 7 bases are shared with TRBD1. V trimming: 3 bases; J trimming: 5 bases; junction bases outside the gene matches: 3. CDR3 size: 13 residues. Germline loops: CDR1 LNHDA, CDR2 SQIVND (reference sequence). The CDR3 sequence: CASSMDRLYGYTF. The CDR3 region has the DNA TGTGCCAGTAGTATGGACAGGCTATATGGCTACACCTTC.

This chain connects TRBV5-1 to TRBJ2-5, with 9 bases aligning to TRBD2. The CDR3 has 14 residues. Looked up from germline, CDR1 is SGHRS and CDR2 is YFSETQ. The junction had 3 bases not matched to a gene; V was cut back by 2 bases and J by 4 bases. For the CDR3, the DNA is TGCGCCAGCAGCTTTGCGGGGGGGCCAGAGACCCAGTACTTC. Protein: CASSFAGGPETQYF.

The genes are TRBV29-1 and TRBJ1-2, with 7 bases lining up with TRBD1. The CDR3 extends over 11 amino acids. Germline V lookup: CDR1 SQVTM, CDR2 ANQGSEA. The CDR3 spells CLTGLNYGYTF. Here the CDR3 DNA reads TGCTTGACAGGGTTAAACTATGGCTACACCTTC.

This clone showed up just once. This rearrangement joins TRBV7-9 to TRBJ1-4; 7 nucleotides match TRBD1. The V gene end was trimmed by 4 bases and the J gene end by 5 bases; junction bases not matched to a gene: 16. The CDR3 contains 18 residues. Germline-derived CDR1 and CDR2 are SEHNR and FQNEAQ (reference sequence). DNA of the CDR3: TGTGCCAGCAGCTCCAAAAAATGGGGACAGCGAGTAAATGAAAAACTGTTTTTT. Protein product: CASSSKKWGQRVNEKLFF.

The sample holds a few counts of this clone. CDR3 sequence reads: CASSQDLVVSYNEQFF. In DNA, the CDR3 is TGCGCCAGCAGCCAAGATCTCGTAGTCTCCTACAATGAGCAGTTCTTC. The J gene is TRBJ2-1, the V gene TRBV4-1, with D hard to call. In germline, CDR1 is MGHRA, CDR2 YSYEKL. CDR3 size: 16 residues. V was shortened by 0 bases and J by 0 bases, with 9 bases between the two germline ends.

The chain joins TRBV6-2 or TRBV6-3 to TRBJ2-1; 16 bases align to TRBD2. The trim removed 2 bases at V and 12 bases at J, leaving 7 bases unmatched. The CDR3 loop spans 16 amino acids. Per germline, CDR1 MNHEY and CDR2 SVGEGT. CDR3 sequence reads: CASSYPGTSGGAGQFF. The CDR3 nucleotides are TGTGCCAGCAGTTACCCCGGGACTAGCGGGGGGGCTGGGCAGTTCTTC.

This clone showed up just once. This chain links TRBV19 with TRBJ2-1; TRBD2 aligns across 9 bases. The CDR3 extends over 16 amino acids. The V and J ends lost 7 bases and 2 bases, in that order; junction bases with no gene match: 9. CDR1 is LNHDA and CDR2 is SQIVND in the germline V gene (reference sequence). The CDR3 here is CASTHLSGGPYNEQFF. CDR3 coding DNA: TGTGCCAGTACCCATCTTAGCGGGGGCCCCTACAATGAGCAGTTCTTC.

V and J are TRBV18 and TRBJ2-1; 8 bases match TRBD1. The CDR3 consists of 16 residues. Germline loops: CDR1 KGHSH, CDR2 LQKENI. The V segment lost 0 bases and the J segment 3 bases; nucleotides outside the gene matches: 4. Written as DNA, the CDR3 is TGTGCCAGCTCACCACCTAACACAGGGGGCTACAATGAGCAGTTCTTC. Translating it yields CASSPPNTGGYNEQFF.

The genes are TRBV30 and TRBJ1-1, with D possibly TRBD1 on 6 matching bases. V dropped 1 base and J dropped 5 bases, with 11 bases sitting between them. The length of the CDR3 is 13 residues. CDR1 and CDR2 (germline): GTSNPN, SVGIG (reference sequence). CDR3 amino acids: CAWSGQAKTEAFF. CDR3 nucleotides: TGTGCCTGGAGTGGACAGGCAAAAACTGAAGCTTTCTTT.